This T cell receptor (beta chain) was retrieved from a study of Ad26.COV2.S vaccination and SARS-CoV-2 variants. Turning to the study itself: Once or twice, 56 days apart, Ad26.COV2.S was delivered intramuscularly. Study-level points and caveats: After vaccination, substantial breadth of spike-specific CD8+ and CD4+ responses was reported.

Assay: immunoSEQ multiplex PCR; the TCRdb copy retains only in-frame clones and omits some. The repertoire holds hundreds of thousands of clones, 90% seen once, with 9% to 15% in the top ten. As concerns this clone: The target antigen is unknown.

Treatment given: some 19 received Ad26.COV2.S at low or high dose, single or two shots; five or six received placebo; per-sample allocation not given. The investigators took samples on day 63 after the first vaccine or placebo injection. The source material was peripheral blood, sampled in a trial of Ad26.COV2.S vaccine versus placebo. This TCR came from a person aged 18-65 years who received the Ad26.COV2.S COVID-19 vaccine or a placebo.

This CDR3 is CASSREGQETQYF. CDR3 nucleotides: TGTGCCAGCAGCCGGGAAGGCCAAGAGACCCAGTACTTC. The V gene is TRBV5-4, the J gene TRBJ2-5; TRBD2 might be the D (5 bases). Trimming shortened V by 4 bases and J by 1 base, and 8 bases separated the two germline ends. Germline V CDR1 and CDR2: SGHNT, YYREEE (reference sequence). The CDR3 spans 13 residues.